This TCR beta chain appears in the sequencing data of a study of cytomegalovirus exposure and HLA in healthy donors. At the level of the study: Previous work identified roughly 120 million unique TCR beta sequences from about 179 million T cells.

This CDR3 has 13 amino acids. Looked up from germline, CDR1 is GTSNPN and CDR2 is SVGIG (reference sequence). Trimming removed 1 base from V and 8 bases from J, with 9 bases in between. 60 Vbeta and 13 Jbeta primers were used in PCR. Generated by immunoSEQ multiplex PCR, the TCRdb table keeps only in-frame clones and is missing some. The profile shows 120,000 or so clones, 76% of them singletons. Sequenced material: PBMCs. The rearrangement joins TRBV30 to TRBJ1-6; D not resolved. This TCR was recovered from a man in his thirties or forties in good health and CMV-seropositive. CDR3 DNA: TGTGCCTGGAGTGGAAACAGTTATTCACCCCTCCACTTT. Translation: CAWSGNSYSPLHF.